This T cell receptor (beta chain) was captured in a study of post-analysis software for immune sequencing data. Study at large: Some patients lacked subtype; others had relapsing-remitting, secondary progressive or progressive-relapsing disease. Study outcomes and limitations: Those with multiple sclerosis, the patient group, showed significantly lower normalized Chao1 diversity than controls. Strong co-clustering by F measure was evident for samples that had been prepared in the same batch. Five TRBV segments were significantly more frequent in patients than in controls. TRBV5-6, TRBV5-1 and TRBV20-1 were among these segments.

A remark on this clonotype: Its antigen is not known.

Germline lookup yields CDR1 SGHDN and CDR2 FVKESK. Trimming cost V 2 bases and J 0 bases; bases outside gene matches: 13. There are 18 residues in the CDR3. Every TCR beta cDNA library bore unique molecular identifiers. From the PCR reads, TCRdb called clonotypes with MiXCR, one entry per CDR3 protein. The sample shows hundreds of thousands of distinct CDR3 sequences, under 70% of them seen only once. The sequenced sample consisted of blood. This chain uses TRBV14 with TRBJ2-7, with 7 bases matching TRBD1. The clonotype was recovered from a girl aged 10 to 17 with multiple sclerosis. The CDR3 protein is CASSQRTTGARSSYEQYF. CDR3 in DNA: TGTGCCAGCAGCCAAAGGACAACAGGGGCAAGGAGCTCCTACGAGCAGTACTTC.